The rows below give T cell receptor beta chains drawn from one sample of a study of CD8 T cells in Susac syndrome. TCRdb redid the calling of the immunoSEQ multiplex PCR reads with MiXCR, one entry per CDR3 protein. The table has fewer than 85,000 distinct CDR3 sequences, approximately 94% seen once; the top ten hold about 0.47%. The sequenced sample consisted of CD8+ T cells from PBMCs. These receptors were taken from a human donor with Susac syndrome. The CDR3 runs from the conserved cysteine through the conserved F or W. The order of the fields is V gene, D gene, J gene, clone size, CDR3 protein, CDR3 DNA. A D gene is named only where the DNA matches it firmly. Only part of the rows carry a size: once, few, many, or a class if the clone is expanded.

V gene: TRBV2
D gene: TRBD1
J gene: TRBJ2-7
clone size: -
CDR3 protein: CARAGQGDYEQYF
CDR3 DNA: TGTGCCAGAGCGGGACAGGGAGACTACGAGCAGTACTTC

V gene: TRBV5-1
D gene: -
J gene: TRBJ2-1
clone size: -
CDR3 protein: CASSWVSRDEQFF
CDR3 DNA: TGCGCCAGCAGCTGGGTTAGCCGAGATGAGCAGTTCTTC

V gene: TRBV12-3/TRBV12-4
D gene: TRBD2
J gene: TRBJ2-3
clone size: -
CDR3 protein: CASRPSPGTSGGRTDTQYF
CDR3 DNA: TGTGCCAGCAGACCCTCCCCCGGGACTAGCGGGGGGCGGACGGATACGCAGTATTTT

V gene: TRBV12-3/TRBV12-4
D gene: -
J gene: TRBJ1-1
clone size: -
CDR3 protein: CASSPIRGVYTEAFF
CDR3 DNA: TGTGCCAGCAGCCCAATTCGGGGGGTGTACACTGAAGCTTTCTTT

V gene: TRBV7-2
D gene: -
J gene: TRBJ2-4
clone size: -
CDR3 protein: CASSFLPLAKNIQYF
CDR3 DNA: TGTGCCAGCAGCTTTCTTCCGCTAGCCAAAAACATTCAGTACTTC

V gene: TRBV4-1
D gene: -
J gene: TRBJ2-3
clone size: -
CDR3 protein: CASSQGQTADTQYF
CDR3 DNA: TGCGCCAGCAGCCAAGGACAAACGGCAGATACGCAGTATTTT

V gene: TRBV27
D gene: -
J gene: TRBJ2-7
clone size: -
CDR3 protein: CASKGGGSYEQYF
CDR3 DNA: TGTGCCAGCAAGGGGGGGGGCTCCTACGAGCAGTACTTC

V gene: TRBV4-2
D gene: -
J gene: TRBJ1-1
clone size: -
CDR3 protein: CASSQSVGVSTEAFF
CDR3 DNA: TGTGCCAGCAGCCAGTCTGTCGGAGTCTCAACTGAAGCTTTCTTT

V gene: TRBV6-6
D gene: -
J gene: TRBJ1-1
clone size: -
CDR3 protein: CASSYIIQENEAFF
CDR3 DNA: TGTGCCAGCAGTTACATTATACAGGAGAACGAAGCTTTCTTT

V gene: TRBV7-2
D gene: TRBD2
J gene: TRBJ2-5
clone size: -
CDR3 protein: CASSLRLAGIQETQYF
CDR3 DNA: TGTGCCAGCAGCCTACGACTAGCGGGGATCCAAGAGACCCAGTACTTC

V gene: TRBV15
D gene: -
J gene: TRBJ1-5
clone size: -
CDR3 protein: CATSRDRGASQPQHF
CDR3 DNA: TGTGCCACCAGCAGAGATCGCGGGGCCAGTCAGCCCCAGCATTTT

V gene: TRBV9
D gene: TRBD1
J gene: TRBJ1-2
clone size: -
CDR3 protein: CASSPTTGGGFYGYTF
CDR3 DNA: TGTGCCAGCAGCCCCACGACAGGGGGTGGATTCTACGGCTACACCTTC

V gene: TRBV27
D gene: TRBD1
J gene: TRBJ1-2
clone size: -
CDR3 protein: CASSLQGQGGGYTF
CDR3 DNA: TGTGCCAGCAGTCTACAGGGGCAGGGGGGGGGCTACACCTTC

V gene: TRBV20-1
D gene: -
J gene: TRBJ2-1
clone size: -
CDR3 protein: CSLALDYNEQFF
CDR3 DNA: TGCAGTCTAGCGTTGGACTACAATGAGCAGTTCTTC

V gene: TRBV5-1
D gene: -
J gene: TRBJ1-4
clone size: once
CDR3 protein: CASSPDDNEKLFF
CDR3 DNA: TGCGCCAGCAGCCCGGACGATAATGAAAAACTGTTTTTT

V gene: TRBV15
D gene: -
J gene: TRBJ1-4
clone size: once
CDR3 protein: CATSIEGENEKLFF
CDR3 DNA: TGTGCCACCAGCATAGAAGGGGAAAATGAAAAACTGTTTTTT

V gene: TRBV30
D gene: TRBD1
J gene: TRBJ1-1
clone size: -
CDR3 protein: CAWTEGAITEAFF
CDR3 DNA: TGTGCCTGGACTGAGGGGGCTATCACTGAAGCTTTCTTT

V gene: TRBV29-1
D gene: TRBD1
J gene: TRBJ1-1
clone size: -
CDR3 protein: CSPYGQGLTEAFF
CDR3 DNA: TGCAGCCCTTATGGACAGGGCTTGACTGAAGCTTTCTTT

V gene: TRBV2
D gene: -
J gene: TRBJ1-6
clone size: -
CDR3 protein: CASRSGHRTNSPLHF
CDR3 DNA: TGTGCCAGCAGAAGTGGGCACAGGACTAATTCACCCCTCCACTTT

V gene: TRBV7-9
D gene: -
J gene: TRBJ2-7
clone size: -
CDR3 protein: CASSDERYEQYF
CDR3 DNA: TGTGCCAGCAGCGATGAAAGATACGAGCAGTACTTC

V gene: TRBV2
D gene: -
J gene: TRBJ2-5
clone size: -
CDR3 protein: CASSEEWGLGDQETQYF
CDR3 DNA: TGTGCCAGCAGTGAAGAATGGGGATTGGGGGACCAAGAGACCCAGTACTTC

V gene: TRBV7-9
D gene: -
J gene: TRBJ2-1
clone size: -
CDR3 protein: CASSFPGLTGNEQFF
CDR3 DNA: TGTGCCAGCAGCTTCCCGGGCCTAACGGGGAATGAGCAGTTCTTC

V gene: TRBV30
D gene: -
J gene: TRBJ1-2
clone size: -
CDR3 protein: CAWSGYGYTF
CDR3 DNA: TGTGCCTGGAGCGGGTATGGCTACACCTTC

V gene: TRBV12-3/TRBV12-4
D gene: -
J gene: TRBJ2-6
clone size: -
CDR3 protein: CASSLGAGPSGANVLTF
CDR3 DNA: TGTGCCAGCAGTTTGGGGGCAGGTCCCTCTGGGGCCAACGTCCTGACTTTC

V gene: TRBV7-9
D gene: TRBD1
J gene: TRBJ1-1
clone size: -
CDR3 protein: CASSPGTDNTEAFF
CDR3 DNA: TGTGCCAGCAGCCCCGGGACAGACAACACTGAAGCTTTCTTT

V gene: TRBV20-1
D gene: TRBD1
J gene: TRBJ1-3
clone size: -
CDR3 protein: CSARPYIRTGGRDTIYF
CDR3 DNA: TGCAGTGCCCGCCCCTATATTCGGACAGGGGGCAGGGACACCATATATTTT